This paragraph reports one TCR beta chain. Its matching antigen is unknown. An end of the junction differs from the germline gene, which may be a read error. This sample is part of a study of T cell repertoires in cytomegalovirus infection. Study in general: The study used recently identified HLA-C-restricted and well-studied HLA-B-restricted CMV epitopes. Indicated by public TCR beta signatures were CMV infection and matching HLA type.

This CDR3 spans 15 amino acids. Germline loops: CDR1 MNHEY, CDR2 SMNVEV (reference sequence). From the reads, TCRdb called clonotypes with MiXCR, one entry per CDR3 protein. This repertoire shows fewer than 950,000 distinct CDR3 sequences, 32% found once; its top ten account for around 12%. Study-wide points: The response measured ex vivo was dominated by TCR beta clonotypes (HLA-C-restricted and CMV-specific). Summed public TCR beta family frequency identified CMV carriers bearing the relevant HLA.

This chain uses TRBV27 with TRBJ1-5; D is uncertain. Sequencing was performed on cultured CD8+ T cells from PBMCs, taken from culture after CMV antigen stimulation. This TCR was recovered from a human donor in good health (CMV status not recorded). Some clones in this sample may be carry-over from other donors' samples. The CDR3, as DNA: TGTGCCAGCACTAATTACTGGGGAAGCAATCAGTCCCAGCATTTT. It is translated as CASTNYWGSNQSQHF.